A selection of T cell receptor beta chains follows, all from one sample in a study of OX40 agonist ivuxolimab in advanced cancers. The table came from immunoSEQ multiplex PCR; TCRdb's copy has only in-frame clones and leaves some out. Here the sample spans some 48,000 clones, about 81% being singletons. The sample was CD4+ or CD8+ T cells sorted from blood, taken in a trial of the OX40 agonist ivuxolimab. These receptors were taken from an adult with an advanced solid tumor such as melanoma, head and neck, liver or kidney cancer. The CDR3 runs from the conserved cysteine through the conserved F or W. Each record gives: clone size, J gene, D gene, V gene, CDR3 length, CDR3 protein, CDR3 DNA. D genes are given only for firm matches. Clone size is shown for a subset of rows, as once, few, many or a class of expanded clone.

few,TRBJ2-7,-,TRBV11-2,14,CASSSLRAPYEQYF,TGTGCCAGCAGCTCCCTCAGGGCGCCCTACGAGCAGTACTTC
once,TRBJ1-4,-,TRBV28,15,CASSPPGTSNEKLFF,TGTGCCAGCAGTCCCCCCGGGACCTCTAATGAAAAACTGTTTTTT
-,TRBJ2-2,TRBD1,TRBV5-1,18,CASSLQGAGGISTGELFF,TGCGCCAGCAGCCTTCAAGGGGCAGGGGGCATCAGTACCGGGGAGCTGTTTTTT
-,TRBJ1-6,-,TRBV2,13,CASTPTLGSPLHF,TGTGCCAGCACTCCCACGTTGGGTTCACCCCTCCACTTT
-,TRBJ2-7,TRBD1,TRBV28,14,CASSLTGEGYEQYF,TGTGCCAGCAGTCTTACAGGGGAAGGCTACGAGCAGTACTTC
once,TRBJ1-3,-,TRBV18,18,CASSPITDKISSGNTIYF,TGTGCCAGCTCACCTATCACAGATAAGATAAGCTCTGGAAACACCATATATTTT
once,TRBJ2-5,-,TRBV6-5,14,CVQRPSGRQETQYF,TGTGTCCAACGGCCTAGTGGGAGGCAAGAGACCCAGTACTTC
-,TRBJ2-6,-,TRBV14,18,CASSQDGPGISGANVLTF,TGTGCCAGCAGCCAAGACGGCCCTGGGATATCTGGGGCCAACGTCCTGACTTTC
-,TRBJ1-3,-,TRBV12-5,15,CASGLVSTSGNTIYF,TGTGCTAGTGGTTTGGTTTCGACCTCTGGAAACACCATATATTTT
-,TRBJ2-7,-,TRBV9,14,CASGPQAASYEQYF,TGTGCCAGCGGCCCCCAGGCGGCCTCCTACGAGCAGTACTTC
-,TRBJ2-7,TRBD2,TRBV18,14,CASTGTTSSYEQYF,TGTGCCAGCACCGGGACTACCAGCTCCTACGAGCAGTACTTC
few,TRBJ1-1,-,TRBV9,14,CASSLAPTATEAFF,TGTGCCAGCAGCTTGGCCCCCACGGCAACTGAAGCTTTCTTT
-,TRBJ2-3,TRBD1,TRBV5-1,15,CASSPSGTDTDTQYF,TGCGCCAGCAGCCCCTCCGGGACAGACACAGATACGCAGTATTTT
-,TRBJ1-2,-,TRBV27,16,CASSSSRLPSVYGYTF,TGTGCCAGCAGTTCCTCAAGGCTCCCCTCCGTCTATGGCTACACCTTC
-,TRBJ2-1,TRBD1,TRBV19,14,CASSRQGDYNEQFF,TGTGCCAGTAGTCGACAGGGGGACTACAATGAGCAGTTCTTC
-,TRBJ2-5,-,TRBV19,13,CASSGPGQETQYF,TGTGCCAGTAGCGGGCCCGGCCAAGAGACCCAGTACTTC
-,TRBJ2-1,TRBD2,TRBV14,17,CASSQDYGSGRGNEQFF,TGTGCCAGCAGCCAAGATTACGGTAGCGGGAGGGGTAATGAGCAGTTCTTC
-,TRBJ1-2,TRBD1,TRBV15,14,CATSTGGLSYGYTF,TGTGCCACCAGTACAGGGGGCCTCAGCTATGGCTACACCTTC
-,TRBJ1-2,-,TRBV7-8,14,CASSPTRTSYGYTF,TGTGCCAGCAGCCCAACCCGGACAAGCTATGGCTACACCTTC
-,TRBJ2-7,TRBD1,TRBV7-2,14,CASSPRQGTYEQYF,TGTGCCAGCAGCCCTCGACAGGGGACCTACGAGCAGTACTTC
once,TRBJ2-1,-,TRBV7-9,14,CASSPRDSYNEQFF,TGTGCCAGCAGCCCTCGGGACTCCTACAATGAGCAGTTCTTC
-,TRBJ1-2,TRBD1,TRBV5-1,14,CASSASTGQYGYTF,TGCGCCAGCAGCGCCTCGACAGGGCAGTATGGCTACACCTTC
-,TRBJ1-1,-,TRBV14,16,CASSQQVRQMNTEAFF,TGTGCCAGCAGCCAACAGGTGAGACAGATGAACACTGAAGCTTTCTTT
-,TRBJ2-2,TRBD2,TRBV6-4,16,CASSLLAGPNTGELFF,TGTGCCAGCAGTTTACTAGCGGGCCCGAACACCGGGGAGCTGTTTTTT
few,TRBJ2-7,-,TRBV7-9,11,CASSSGLEQYF,TGTGCCAGCAGCTCGGGACTTGAGCAGTACTTC
once,TRBJ2-4,-,TRBV19,13,CASDGGAKNIQYF,TGTGCCAGTGACGGGGGAGCCAAAAACATTCAGTACTTC
medium-sized,TRBJ1-1,-,TRBV9,14,CASSVGRMGAEAFF,TGTGCCAGCAGCGTAGGCAGGATGGGCGCTGAAGCTTTCTTT
-,TRBJ2-1,-,TRBV5-1,15,CASSLGQGTYNEQFF,TGCGCCAGCAGCTTGGGGCAGGGGACCTACAATGAGCAGTTCTTC
once,TRBJ1-2,TRBD1,TRBV11-3,12,CASSPPDRAGTF,TGTGCCAGCAGCCCGCCGGACAGGGCGGGGACCTTC